Here is one T cell receptor beta chain with its context. Its antigen is undetermined. The data derive from a study of cytomegalovirus exposure and HLA in healthy donors. Study results and limitations: Cytomegalovirus-associated status was assigned to fewer than 200 TCR beta chains. It was found in a later analysis that first-cohort TCR clusters tended to co-occur in the 100 to 150 validation repertoires. Rare TCR sequences predominated, though certain public TCRs were found in many donors.

Generated by immunoSEQ multiplex PCR, the TCRdb table keeps only in-frame clones and is missing some. The table includes under 200,000 clones, roughly nine tenths detected once. While the first cohort had fewer than 850 subjects, the donors belonged to the separate validation cohort of 100 to 150 subjects. This TCR was sampled from a young woman in good health and CMV-seronegative. Sequences were obtained from PBMCs.

The CDR3 sequence is CASSPLSGGAGKDTQYF. The CDR3 DNA is TGTGCCAGCTCACCACTCAGCGGGGGGGCCGGGAAAGATACGCAGTATTTT. J is TRBJ2-3 and V is TRBV18, with 10 bases identical to TRBD2. The germline gives CDR1 KGHSH, CDR2 LQKENI. J lost 5 bases, V lost 1 base, and 9 bases had no gene match. This CDR3 comprises 17 residues.